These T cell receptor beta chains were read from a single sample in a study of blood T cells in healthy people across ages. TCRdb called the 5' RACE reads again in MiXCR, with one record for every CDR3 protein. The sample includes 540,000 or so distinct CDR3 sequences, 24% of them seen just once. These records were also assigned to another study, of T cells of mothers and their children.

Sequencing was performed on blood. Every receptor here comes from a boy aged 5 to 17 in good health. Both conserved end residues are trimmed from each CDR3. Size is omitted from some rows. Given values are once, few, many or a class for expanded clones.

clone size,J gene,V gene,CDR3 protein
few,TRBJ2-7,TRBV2,ASSEDNEQY
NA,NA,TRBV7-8,ASRTGRPRSHNEQF
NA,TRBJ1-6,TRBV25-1,ARPQEYYNSPLH
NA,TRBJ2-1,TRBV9,ASSVGIAGGQGEQF
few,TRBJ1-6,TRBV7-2,ASSQTQGSNSPLH
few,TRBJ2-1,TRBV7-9,ASSLVGGDEQF
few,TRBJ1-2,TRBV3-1,ASSQVGRGNYGYT
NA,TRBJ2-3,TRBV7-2,ASSPMGARGADTQY
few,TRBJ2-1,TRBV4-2,ASSQGTGRNEQF
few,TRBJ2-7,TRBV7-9,ASSPRDWTYEQY
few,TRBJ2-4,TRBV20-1,SAFKTGVKNIQY
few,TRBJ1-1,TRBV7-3,ASSQGDRGVNTEAF
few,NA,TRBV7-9,ASSQLTWAWGIAHEQY
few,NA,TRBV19,ASSFRPPTSGRRNEQF
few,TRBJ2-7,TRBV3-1,ASSFRTSSYEQY
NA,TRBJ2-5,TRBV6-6,ASGEGGQY
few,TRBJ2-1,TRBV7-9,ASSPPGPEYNEQF
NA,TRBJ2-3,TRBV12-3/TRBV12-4,ASSLHHTDTQY
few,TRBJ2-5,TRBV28,ASSLGEAQY
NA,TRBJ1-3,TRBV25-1,ASSDYGNTIY
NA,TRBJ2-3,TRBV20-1,SARGGLAGVLDTQY
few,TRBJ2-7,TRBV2,ASTRRSGTTYEQY
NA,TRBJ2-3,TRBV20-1,SARVAGSTDTQY
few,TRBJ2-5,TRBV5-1,ASSSGTSGNQETQY
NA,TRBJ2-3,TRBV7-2,ASSLAGPGGGTDAQY
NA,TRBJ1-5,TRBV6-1,ASSETGKSQPQH
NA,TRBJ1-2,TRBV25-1,ASSKQGYGYT
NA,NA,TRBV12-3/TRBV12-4,ASSLSGGANEQF
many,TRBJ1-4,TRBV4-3,ASSRTAATNEKLF
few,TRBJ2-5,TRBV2,ASSHYSTPGALQETQY
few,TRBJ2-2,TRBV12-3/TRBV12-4,ASSLEVLAENTGELF